This T cell receptor (beta chain) appears in the sequencing data of a study of blood T cell repertoires in COVID-19. The CDR3 loop spans 16 amino acids. V dropped 1 base and J dropped 5; count of bases not matched to a gene: 9. Germline CDR1 and CDR2: MDHEN and SYDVKM. Assay used: immunoSEQ multiplex PCR; TCRdb lists only in-frame clones, some missing. The profile shows some 35,000 clones, 83% of them singletons. This rearrangement joins TRBV28 to TRBJ1-2, with TRBD1 matching over 8 bases. Specimen: peripheral blood. This clonotype was obtained from a man aged 50-60 years with acute or convalescent COVID-19. The CDR3 DNA sequence: TGTGCCAGCAGTTTATCCCGACAGGGGCCCCTATATGGCTACACCTTC. Translating it yields CASSLSRQGPLYGYTF.